This T cell receptor beta chain stems from a study of T-cell reconstitution after alpha-beta-depleted transplantation in children. This clonotype was observed many times. Its antigen is unidentified. Germline CDR1 and CDR2: MGHRA and YSYEKL. CDR3 length: 19 residues. V shed 3 bases, J shed 3 bases, and the junction held 17 bases outside the gene matches. Preparation of the TCRbeta library used unique molecular identifiers. TCRdb re-derived calls from the PCR reads in MiXCR, one entry per CDR3 protein. The repertoire consists of approximately 350,000 distinct CDR3 sequences, with around 16% occurring once and the leading ten covering roughly 40%. Study results and limitations: Several patients had high TCRbeta diversity at day 60; it came from surviving recipient T cells and thymic progenitors. Expanded graft clones numbering several hundred reportedly gave rise to alpha-beta T cells about two months after transplant. After one year, T-cell counts and TCRbeta diversity mostly came from new T cells.

The TCR sequence derives from a male patient aged 2 to 9 who had a stem cell transplant for acute lymphoblastic leukemia, so the T cells may come from the graft donor. This chain uses TRBV4-1 with TRBJ1-1; 9 bases align to TRBD1. The sequenced sample was PBMCs, mostly from graft donor cells, obtained 360 days after TCRalphabeta/CD19-depleted stem cell transplant. The CDR3 loop reads CASSHPKRETGGIDTEAFF. The CDR3 DNA sequence: TGCGCCAGCAGCCACCCAAAGAGGGAGACAGGGGGAATTGACACTGAAGCTTTCTTT.